This is a list of T cell receptor beta chains from one sample in a study of human T cells and chemical hapten exposure. TCRdb processed the RACE reads anew with MiXCR; each CDR3 protein has one entry. The repertoire holds 84,000 or so distinct CDR3 sequences, 10% to 13% seen once, with over 2% in the top ten. This specimen was whole blood, taken in connection with sensitization to the hapten diphenylcyclopropenone (DPC). These receptors were obtained from a woman aged 25 to 39 with alopecia areata. Some clones in this sample may be carry-over from other donors' samples. CDR3s include the opening cysteine and the closing phenylalanine or tryptophan. A D gene is named only where the DNA matches it firmly. Rows give clone size only sometimes, using once, few, many, or a class for an expanded clone.

size,D,J,V,CDR3,DNA
many,.,TRBJ1-1,TRBV30,CAWSTLAGLMNTEAFF,TGTGCCTGGAGTACCCTGGCGGGACTCATGAACACTGAAGCTTTCTTT
many,TRBD2,TRBJ2-1,TRBV7-2,CASSPPAGVPNEQFF,TGTGCCAGCAGCCCCCCAGCGGGAGTACCCAATGAGCAGTTCTTC
many,.,TRBJ2-3,TRBV6-5,CASIMDGMTQYF,TGTGCCAGCATTATGGACGGAATGACGCAGTATTTT
many,TRBD2,TRBJ2-1,TRBV20-1,CSLLGRADEQFF,TGCAGTCTGCTAGGGAGGGCTGATGAGCAGTTCTTC
.,TRBD1,TRBJ1-2,TRBV11-2,CASSSKQGVGYTF,TGTGCCAGCAGCTCTAAACAGGGGGTTGGCTACACCTTC
few,.,TRBJ1-5,TRBV5-1,CASSFGGLGQPQHF,TGCGCCAGCAGCTTTGGGGGGCTCGGGCAGCCCCAGCATTTT
.,TRBD2,TRBJ2-3,TRBV7-2,CASSSLPGTSDTQYF,TGTGCCAGCAGCTCCCTGCCCGGGACTAGCGATACGCAGTATTTT
many,.,TRBJ1-1,TRBV6-2/TRBV6-3,CASSKPSEAFF,TGTGCCAGCAGCAAACCCTCTGAAGCTTTCTTT
.,TRBD2,TRBJ2-3,TRBV20-1,CSAGKGLAVLDTQYF,TGCAGTGCTGGGAAGGGACTAGCGGTACTAGATACGCAGTATTTT
many,TRBD1,TRBJ1-5,TRBV10-3,CAISAGTGFNQPQHF,TGTGCCATCAGTGCCGGGACAGGATTCAATCAGCCCCAGCATTTT
many,.,TRBJ2-2,TRBV7-2,CASSLALPRTGNTGELFF,TGTGCCAGCAGCTTAGCGCTCCCTCGAACAGGGAACACCGGGGAGCTGTTTTTT
many,.,TRBJ1-1,TRBV6-2/TRBV6-3,CASSYGRGLNTEAFF,TGTGCCAGCAGTTACGGCAGGGGATTGAACACTGAAGCTTTCTTT
many,.,TRBJ1-2,TRBV5-1,CASREDNYGYTF,TGCGCCAGCAGGGAGGATAACTATGGCTACACCTTC
few,.,TRBJ1-2,TRBV28,CAISDRYGYTF,TGTGCCATATCCGACAGGTATGGCTACACCTTC
many,TRBD1,TRBJ1-6,TRBV20-1,CSASGTGYSPLHF,TGCAGTGCTTCCGGGACAGGGTATTCACCCCTCCACTTT
.,.,TRBJ2-2,TRBV2,CASEGGELFF,TGTGCCAGCGAGGGAGGGGAGCTGTTTTTT
.,TRBD2,TRBJ2-5,TRBV28,CASSLGTTTQETQYF,TGTGCCAGCAGTTTGGGGACTACCACCCAAGAGACCCAGTACTTC
many,.,TRBJ1-1,TRBV20-1,CSARDGNTEAFF,TGCAGTGCTAGAGATGGGAACACTGAAGCTTTCTTT
.,.,TRBJ1-1,TRBV28,CASTSVGRGEAFF,TGTGCCAGCACCTCGGTCGGTAGGGGAGAAGCTTTCTTT
.,.,TRBJ1-2,TRBV9,CASSARHQGSQDYGYTF,TGTGCCAGCAGCGCACGCCATCAGGGGTCCCAGGACTATGGCTACACCTTC
many,.,TRBJ1-1,TRBV5-5,CASSLTYMNTEAFF,TGTGCCAGCAGCTTGACTTACATGAACACTGAAGCTTTCTTT
few,.,TRBJ2-1,TRBV5-1,CASSLGGQNNEQFF,TGCGCCAGCAGCTTGGGGGGTCAGAACAATGAGCAGTTCTTC
few,.,TRBJ2-1,TRBV11-2,CASSLGAMVSPYNEQFF,TGTGCCAGCAGCTTGGGTGCCATGGTCTCCCCCTACAATGAGCAGTTCTTC
.,.,TRBJ2-7,TRBV2,CASTTPVSRSYEQYF,TGTGCCAGCACCACCCCGGTCAGCCGTTCCTACGAGCAGTACTTC
many,TRBD2,TRBJ2-7,TRBV12-3/TRBV12-4,CASSLGQREAYEQYF,TGTGCCAGCAGTTTAGGACAGCGGGAGGCCTACGAGCAGTACTTC
.,.,TRBJ1-5,TRBV20-1,CSATREGQPQHF,TGCAGTGCCACCCGAGAAGGTCAGCCCCAGCATTTT
.,TRBD2,TRBJ2-2,TRBV7-9,CASSGVAGANTGELFF,TGTGCCAGCAGCGGAGTAGCGGGGGCGAACACCGGGGAGCTGTTTTTT
.,.,TRBJ2-1,TRBV5-1,CASSFGGVDEQFF,TGCGCCAGCAGCTTCGGTGGGGTGGATGAGCAGTTCTTC
many,.,TRBJ1-1,TRBV11-2,CASWNTGRQGLMNTEAFF,TGTGCCAGCTGGAACACAGGGCGCCAGGGACTCATGAACACTGAAGCTTTCTTT
many,.,TRBJ2-1,TRBV6-5,CASSYSGPYNEQFF,TGTGCCAGCAGTTACAGCGGGCCCTACAATGAGCAGTTCTTC
many,TRBD2,TRBJ2-1,TRBV7-2,CASTPGTSGYNEQFF,TGTGCCAGCACCCCCGGGACTAGCGGCTACAATGAGCAGTTCTTC
few,TRBD1,TRBJ1-5,TRBV28,CASSPRQGAFLGSQPQHF,TGTGCCAGCAGTCCACGACAGGGGGCCTTCTTGGGGAGTCAGCCCCAGCATTTT
.,.,TRBJ2-1,TRBV21-1,CASSKRGQTNNEQFF,TGTGCCAGCAGCAAGAGGGGACAGACCAACAATGAGCAGTTCTTC
many,.,TRBJ1-6,TRBV5-1,CASSLYGDGSPLHF,TGCGCCAGCAGCTTGTACGGGGATGGTTCACCCCTCCACTTT
many,TRBD2,TRBJ2-1,TRBV19,CASRPGLAGSSYNEQFF,TGTGCCAGTCGCCCGGGACTAGCGGGGAGCTCCTACAATGAGCAGTTCTTC
many,.,TRBJ1-1,TRBV3-1,CASSQQVRNTEAFF,TGTGCCAGCAGCCAGCAAGTGCGGAACACTGAAGCTTTCTTT
few,TRBD1,TRBJ2-7,TRBV3-1,CASSQEGTGYEQYF,TGTGCCAGCAGCCAAGAGGGGACAGGGTACGAGCAGTACTTC
many,.,TRBJ2-1,TRBV12-2,CASRLAREAVNHNEQFF,TGTGCAAGTCGCTTAGCCCGGGAAGCAGTGAACCACAATGAGCAGTTCTTC
.,.,TRBJ1-1,TRBV4-3,CASSQEGRGTEAFF,TGCGCCAGCAGCCAAGAGGGCAGGGGCACTGAAGCTTTCTTT
.,.,TRBJ2-7,TRBV29-1,CSVEMTYEQYF,TGCAGCGTTGAGATGACCTACGAGCAGTACTTC
few,TRBD1,TRBJ1-1,TRBV7-6,CASSWTGKELNTEAFF,TGTGCCAGCAGCTGGACAGGGAAGGAGTTGAACACTGAAGCTTTCTTT
many,.,TRBJ2-5,TRBV25-1,CASSEITGPETQYF,TGTGCCAGCAGTGAAATTACGGGTCCCGAGACCCAGTACTTC
.,.,TRBJ2-1,TRBV29-1,CSVGTDNNEQFF,TGCAGCGTTGGGACAGACAACAATGAGCAGTTCTTC
many,.,TRBJ2-1,TRBV18,CASSPQHFEQFF,TGTGCCAGCTCACCCCAGCACTTTGAGCAGTTCTTC
.,.,TRBJ1-1,TRBV3-1,CASRKQSNTEAFF,TGTGCCAGCAGAAAACAGTCGAACACTGAAGCTTTCTTT
few,.,TRBJ2-5,TRBV28,CASSFRRGQETQYF,TGTGCCAGCAGTTTTCGCCGGGGTCAAGAGACCCAGTACTTC
many,.,TRBJ2-1,TRBV29-1,CSVARLEEMNEQFF,TGCAGCGTTGCTCGCCTAGAAGAAATGAATGAGCAGTTCTTC
.,TRBD2,TRBJ2-2,TRBV7-2,CASSLESGSPGELFF,TGTGCCAGCAGCTTAGAAAGCGGGAGCCCCGGGGAGCTGTTTTTT
.,.,TRBJ2-3,TRBV7-2,CASSLVSGPTDTQYF,TGTGCCAGCAGCTTAGTTTCGGGACCCACAGATACGCAGTATTTT
.,TRBD1,TRBJ1-1,TRBV27,CASSLVGQGAPGTEAFF,TGTGCCAGCAGTTTAGTGGGACAGGGGGCGCCGGGGACTGAAGCTTTCTTT